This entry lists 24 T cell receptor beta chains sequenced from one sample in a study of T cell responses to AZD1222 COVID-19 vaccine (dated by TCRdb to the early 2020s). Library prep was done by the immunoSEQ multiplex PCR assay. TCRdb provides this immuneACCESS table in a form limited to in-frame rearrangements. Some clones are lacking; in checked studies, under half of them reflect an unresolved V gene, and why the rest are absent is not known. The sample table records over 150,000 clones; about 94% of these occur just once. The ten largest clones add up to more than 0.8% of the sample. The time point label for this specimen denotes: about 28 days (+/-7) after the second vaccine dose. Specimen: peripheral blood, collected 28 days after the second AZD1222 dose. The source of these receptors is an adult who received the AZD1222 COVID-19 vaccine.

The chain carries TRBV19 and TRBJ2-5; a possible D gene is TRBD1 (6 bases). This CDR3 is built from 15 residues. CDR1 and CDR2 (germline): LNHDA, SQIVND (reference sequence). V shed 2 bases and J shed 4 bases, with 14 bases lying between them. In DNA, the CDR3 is TGTGCCAGTAGTATATATCAGGGGCTCGGAGAGACCCAGTACTTC. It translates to CASSIYQGLGETQYF.

This CDR3 is CASSPEVHTSPLHF. The CDR3 DNA reads TGTGCCAGCTCACCGGAGGTCCATACTTCACCCCTCCACTTT. The chain employs TRBV18 and TRBJ1-6, with no clear D. Germline values: CDR1 KGHSH, CDR2 LQKENI. V lost 3 bases and J lost 9, with 12 bases in between. The CDR3 length is 14 residues.

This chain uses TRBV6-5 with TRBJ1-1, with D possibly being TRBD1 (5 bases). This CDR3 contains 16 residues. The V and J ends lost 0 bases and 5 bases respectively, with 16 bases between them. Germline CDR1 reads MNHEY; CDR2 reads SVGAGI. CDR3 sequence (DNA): TGTGCCAGCAGTTACTCCAGGTCCAGCGGGGGTACTGAAGCTTTCTTT. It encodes CASSYSRSSGGTEAFF.

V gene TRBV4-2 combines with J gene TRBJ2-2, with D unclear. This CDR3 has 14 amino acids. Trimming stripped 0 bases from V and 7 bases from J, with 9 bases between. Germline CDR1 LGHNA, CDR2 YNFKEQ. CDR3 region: CASSQDFWGGELFF. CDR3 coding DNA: TGTGCCAGCAGCCAAGATTTCTGGGGCGGGGAGCTGTTTTTT.

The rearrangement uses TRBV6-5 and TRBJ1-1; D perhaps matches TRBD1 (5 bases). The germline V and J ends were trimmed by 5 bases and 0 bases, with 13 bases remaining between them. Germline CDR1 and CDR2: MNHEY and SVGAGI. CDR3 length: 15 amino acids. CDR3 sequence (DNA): TGTGCCAGCAGTCGCTCAGGGACTATGAACACTGAAGCTTTCTTT. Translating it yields CASSRSGTMNTEAFF.

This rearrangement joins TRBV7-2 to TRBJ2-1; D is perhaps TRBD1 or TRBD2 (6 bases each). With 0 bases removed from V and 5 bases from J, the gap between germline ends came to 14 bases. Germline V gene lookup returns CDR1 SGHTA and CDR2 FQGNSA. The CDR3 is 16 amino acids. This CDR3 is CASSLAPGRGHNEQFF. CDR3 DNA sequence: TGTGCCAGCAGCTTAGCGCCGGGACGGGGGCACAATGAGCAGTTCTTC.

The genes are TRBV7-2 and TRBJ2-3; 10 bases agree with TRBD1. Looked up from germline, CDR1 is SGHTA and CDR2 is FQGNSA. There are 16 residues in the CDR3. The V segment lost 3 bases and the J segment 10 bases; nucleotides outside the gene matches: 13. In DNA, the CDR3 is TGTGCCAGCAGCTTCCGTCGGGACAGGGGTACGAATCCGCAGTATTTT. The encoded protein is CASSFRRDRGTNPQYF.

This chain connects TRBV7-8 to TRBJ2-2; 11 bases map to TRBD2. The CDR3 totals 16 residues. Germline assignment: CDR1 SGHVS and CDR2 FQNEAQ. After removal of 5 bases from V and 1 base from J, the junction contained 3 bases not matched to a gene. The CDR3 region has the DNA TGTGCCAGCAGCAGGGGGACTAGCGGGAACACCGGGGAGCTGTTTTTT. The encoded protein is CASSRGTSGNTGELFF.

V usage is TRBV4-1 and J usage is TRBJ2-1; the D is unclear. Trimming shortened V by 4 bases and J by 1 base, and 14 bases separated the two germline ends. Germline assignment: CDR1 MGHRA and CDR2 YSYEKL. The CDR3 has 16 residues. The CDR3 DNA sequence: TGCGCCAGCAGCCTATCGATAGAACTGTCCTACAATGAGCAGTTCTTC. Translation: CASSLSIELSYNEQFF.

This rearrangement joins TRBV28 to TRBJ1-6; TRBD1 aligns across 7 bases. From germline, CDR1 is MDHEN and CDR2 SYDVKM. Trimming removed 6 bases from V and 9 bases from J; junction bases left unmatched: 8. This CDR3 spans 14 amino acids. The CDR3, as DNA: TGTGCCAGCAGATCCCGGGACAGAGTTTCACCCCTCCACTTT. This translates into CASRSRDRVSPLHF.

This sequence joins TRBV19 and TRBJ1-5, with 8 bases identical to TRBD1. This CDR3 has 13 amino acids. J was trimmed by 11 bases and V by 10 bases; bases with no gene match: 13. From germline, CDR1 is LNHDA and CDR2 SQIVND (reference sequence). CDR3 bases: TGTGCCACTAAGCGGGACAGGAGTCCGGCCCAGCATTTT. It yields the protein CATKRDRSPAQHF.

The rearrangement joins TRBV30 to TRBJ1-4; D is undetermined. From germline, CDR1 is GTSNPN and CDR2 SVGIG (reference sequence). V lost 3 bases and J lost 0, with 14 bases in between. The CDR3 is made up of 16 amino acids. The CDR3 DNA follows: TGTGCCTGGAGAGGCCCCGCGGCAGCAACTAATGAAAAACTGTTTTTT. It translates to CAWRGPAAATNEKLFF.

CDR3 in DNA: TGCGCCAGCAGAACCGGGACAGGGAGTCATCAGCCCCAGCATTTT. Translated: CASRTGTGSHQPQHF. The J gene is TRBJ1-5, the V gene TRBV5-1, with 9 bases fitting TRBD1. After removal of 5 bases from V and 5 bases from J, the junction contained 8 bases not matched to a gene. The CDR3 consists of 15 residues. The germline V gene has CDR1 SGHRS and CDR2 YFSETQ.

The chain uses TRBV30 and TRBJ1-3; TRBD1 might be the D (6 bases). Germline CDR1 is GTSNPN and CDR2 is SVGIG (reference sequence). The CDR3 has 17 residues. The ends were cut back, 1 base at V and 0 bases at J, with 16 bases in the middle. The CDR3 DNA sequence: TGTGCCTGGAGTGCACATTCCGGGACAAACTCTGGAAACACCATATATTTT. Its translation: CAWSAHSGTNSGNTIYF.

The CDR3 DNA reads as TGTGCCAGTAGTATAGATGGGGGCAGGGTGAGAAACACTGAAGCTTTCTTT. Residues: CASSIDGGRVRNTEAFF. The chain has TRBV19 and TRBJ1-1; possible D gene TRBD1, 6 bases. This CDR3 spans 17 amino acids. Looked up from germline, CDR1 is LNHDA and CDR2 is SQIVND (reference sequence). The germline V and J ends were trimmed by 0 bases and 2 bases, with 16 bases remaining between them.

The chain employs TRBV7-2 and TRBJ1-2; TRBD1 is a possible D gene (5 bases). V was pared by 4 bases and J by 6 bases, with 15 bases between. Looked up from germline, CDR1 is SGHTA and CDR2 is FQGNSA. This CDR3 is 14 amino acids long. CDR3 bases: TGTGCCAGCAGCTCGGACAAGACTCACAATGGCTACACCTTC. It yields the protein CASSSDKTHNGYTF. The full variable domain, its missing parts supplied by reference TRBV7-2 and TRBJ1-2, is GAGVSQSPSNKVTEKGKDVELRCDPISGHTALYWYRQSLGQGLEFLIYFQGNSAPDKSGLPSDRFSAERTGGSVSTLTIQRTQQEDSAVYLCASSSDKTHNGYTFGSGTRLTVV.

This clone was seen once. The CDR3 sequence is CASSLVGQGRGWGYTF. In DNA form, the CDR3 reads TGCGCCAGCAGCTTGGTCGGACAGGGAAGGGGCTGGGGCTACACCTTC. This sequence joins TRBV5-1 and TRBJ1-2; 8 bases map to TRBD1. Germline CDR1 SGHRS, CDR2 YFSETQ. This CDR3 spans 16 amino acids. With V trimmed by 0 bases and J by 8 bases, 12 bases remained unmatched.

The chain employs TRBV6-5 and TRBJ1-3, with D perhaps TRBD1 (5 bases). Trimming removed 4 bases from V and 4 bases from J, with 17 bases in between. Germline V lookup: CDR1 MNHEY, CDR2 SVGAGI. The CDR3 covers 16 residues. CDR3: CASSSEEGHAGNTIYF. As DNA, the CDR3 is TGTGCCAGCAGTTCCGAAGAAGGACATGCAGGAAACACCATATATTTT.

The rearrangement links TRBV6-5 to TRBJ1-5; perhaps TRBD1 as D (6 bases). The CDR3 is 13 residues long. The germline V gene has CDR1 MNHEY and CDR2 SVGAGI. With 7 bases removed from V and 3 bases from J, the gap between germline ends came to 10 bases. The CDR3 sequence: CASTRTDNQPQHF. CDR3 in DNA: TGTGCCAGCACGAGGACAGACAATCAGCCCCAGCATTTT.

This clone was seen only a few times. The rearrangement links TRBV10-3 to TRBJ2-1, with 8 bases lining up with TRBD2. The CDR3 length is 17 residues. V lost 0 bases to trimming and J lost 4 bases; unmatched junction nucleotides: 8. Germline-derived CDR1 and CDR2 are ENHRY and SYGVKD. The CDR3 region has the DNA TGTGCCATCAGTGAGTCTTTAGCGGGGCAAATATACAATGAGCAGTTCTTC. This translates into CAISESLAGQIYNEQFF.

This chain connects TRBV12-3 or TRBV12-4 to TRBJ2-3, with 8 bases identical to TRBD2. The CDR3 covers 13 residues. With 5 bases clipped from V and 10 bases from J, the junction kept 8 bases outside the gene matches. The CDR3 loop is CASSPSGTSPQYF. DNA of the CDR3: TGTGCCAGCAGTCCTTCCGGGACTAGTCCGCAGTATTTT.

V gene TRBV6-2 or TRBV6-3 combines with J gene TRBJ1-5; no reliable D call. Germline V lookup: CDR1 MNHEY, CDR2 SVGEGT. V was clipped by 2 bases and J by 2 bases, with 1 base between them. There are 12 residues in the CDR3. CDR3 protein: CASSYGNQPQHF. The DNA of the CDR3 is TGTGCCAGCAGTTACGGCAATCAGCCCCAGCATTTT.

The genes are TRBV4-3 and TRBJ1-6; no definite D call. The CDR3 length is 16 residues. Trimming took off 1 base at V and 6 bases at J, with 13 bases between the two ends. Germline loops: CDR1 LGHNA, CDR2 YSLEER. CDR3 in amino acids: CASSQAVTGSNSPLHF. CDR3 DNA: TGCGCCAGCAGCCAAGCTGTGACCGGGTCTAATTCACCCCTCCACTTT.

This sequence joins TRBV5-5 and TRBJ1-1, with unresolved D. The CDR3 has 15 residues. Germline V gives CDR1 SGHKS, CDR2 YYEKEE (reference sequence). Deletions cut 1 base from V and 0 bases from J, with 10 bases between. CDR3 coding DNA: TGTGCCAGCAGCTTGCCCACAGTTATGAACACTGAAGCTTTCTTT. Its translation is CASSLPTVMNTEAFF.